These T cell receptor beta chains were read from a single sample in a study of T cell responses to AZD1222 COVID-19 vaccine. TCRdb's table, derived via immunoSEQ multiplex PCR, lists solely in-frame clones and lacks some. The data contain about 78,000 clones, roughly 80% of them seen just once; the ten biggest clones take up 2.9%. The sample here was peripheral blood, taken on day 0 of AZD1222 vaccination. Source of these receptors: an adult in good health. CDR3s include the opening cysteine and the closing phenylalanine or tryptophan. Each record gives: clone size, J gene, V gene, CDR3 protein. Clone size appears in some rows only: once, few, many, or a class for an expanded clone.

>NA|TRBJ2-7|TRBV4-3
CASSQDRVGSGGYEQYF
>NA|TRBJ2-7|TRBV5-6
CASSFSRSYRAPNLYEQYF
>NA|TRBJ1-2|TRBV5-1
CASSVEGNYGYTF
>NA|TRBJ2-2|TRBV9
CASSVRTGRNTGELFF
>NA|TRBJ1-1|TRBV5-4
CASRNLRDKGAFF
>NA|TRBJ2-5|TRBV2
CASARGQQETQYF
>NA|TRBJ2-7|TRBV15
CATSREGPGGGEQYF
>NA|TRBJ2-3|TRBV7-9
CASSLSGADTQYF
>NA|TRBJ2-7|TRBV5-1
CASSVGTSGRAPYEQYF
>NA|TRBJ1-2|TRBV6-2/TRBV6-3
CASSRQGALYGYTF
>NA|TRBJ1-1|TRBV30
CAWSTTGREAFF
>NA|TRBJ1-1|TRBV4-3
CASSQEGVSGSVVAPEAFF
>few|TRBJ1-2|TRBV14
CASSQGVVYRRIGYTF
>NA|TRBJ1-6|TRBV10-3
CAISPTGGDSPLHF
>once|TRBJ1-2|TRBV2
CASRKDRDSGYTF
>NA|TRBJ2-5|TRBV10-3
CAISPTSLPETQYF
>NA|TRBJ2-1|TRBV7-3
CASSLSVGAYNEQFF
>many|TRBJ1-5|TRBV6-1
CASSDRGRGNQPQHF